This record concerns one T cell receptor beta chain sequence. The CDR3 is made up of 14 amino acids. V gave up 4 bases and J gave up 4 bases; unmatched junction bases: 4. The V gene's germline CDR1 is SGHRS and CDR2 YFSETQ. Then a second PCR, running about 6 to 11 cycles, was carried out with a sample-barcoded 5' primer and a J-beta primer mix. In TCRdb, the 5' RACE reads were re-called with MiXCR into one record per CDR3 protein. The sample consists of about 1.1 million distinct CDR3 sequences, about two fifths of them appearing once. This sample was taken from a study of blood T cells in healthy people across ages.

Sequencing used blood. This TCR was sampled from a man aged 18 to 30 in good health. The chain uses TRBV5-1 and TRBJ2-1, with 8 bases lining up with TRBD1. CDR3 in DNA: TGCGCCAGCAGCGACAGGGGTATTTACAATGAGCAGTTCTTC. Amino acids: CASSDRGIYNEQFF.